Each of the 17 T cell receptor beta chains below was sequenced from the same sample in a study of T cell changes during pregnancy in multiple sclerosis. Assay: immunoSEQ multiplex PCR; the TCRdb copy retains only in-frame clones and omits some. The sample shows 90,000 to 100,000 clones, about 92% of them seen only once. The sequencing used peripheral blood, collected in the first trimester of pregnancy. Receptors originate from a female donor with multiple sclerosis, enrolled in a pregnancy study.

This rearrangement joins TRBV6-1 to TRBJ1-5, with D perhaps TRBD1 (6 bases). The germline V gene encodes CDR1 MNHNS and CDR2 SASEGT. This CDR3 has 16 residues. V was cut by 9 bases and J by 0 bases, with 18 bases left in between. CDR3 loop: CASNEYGQYSNQPQHF. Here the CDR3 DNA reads TGTGCCAGTAATGAATATGGACAGTATAGCAATCAGCCCCAGCATTTT.

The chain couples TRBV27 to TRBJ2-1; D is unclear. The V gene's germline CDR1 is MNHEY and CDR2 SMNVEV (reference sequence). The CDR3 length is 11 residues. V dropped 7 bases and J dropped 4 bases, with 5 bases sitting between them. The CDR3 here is CASNSYNEQFF. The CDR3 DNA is TGTGCCAGCAACTCATACAATGAGCAGTTCTTC.

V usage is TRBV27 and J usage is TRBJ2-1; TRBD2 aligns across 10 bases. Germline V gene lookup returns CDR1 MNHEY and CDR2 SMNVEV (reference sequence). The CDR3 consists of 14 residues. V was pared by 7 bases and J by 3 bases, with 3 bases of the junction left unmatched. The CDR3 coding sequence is TGTGCCAGCACCCTAGCGGGAGACTACAATGAGCAGTTCTTC. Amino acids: CASTLAGDYNEQFF.

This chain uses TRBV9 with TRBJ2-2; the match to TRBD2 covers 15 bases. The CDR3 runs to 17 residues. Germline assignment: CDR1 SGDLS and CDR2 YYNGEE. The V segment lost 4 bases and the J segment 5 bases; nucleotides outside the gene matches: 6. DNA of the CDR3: TGTGCCAGCAGCAGGACTAGCGGGAGGGCGAGAACCGGGGAGCTGTTTTTT. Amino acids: CASSRTSGRARTGELFF.

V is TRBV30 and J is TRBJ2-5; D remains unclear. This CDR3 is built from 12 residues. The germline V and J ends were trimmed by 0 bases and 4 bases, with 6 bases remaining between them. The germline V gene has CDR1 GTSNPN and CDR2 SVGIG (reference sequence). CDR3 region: CAWSVGGETQYF. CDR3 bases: TGTGCCTGGAGTGTTGGCGGAGAGACCCAGTACTTC.

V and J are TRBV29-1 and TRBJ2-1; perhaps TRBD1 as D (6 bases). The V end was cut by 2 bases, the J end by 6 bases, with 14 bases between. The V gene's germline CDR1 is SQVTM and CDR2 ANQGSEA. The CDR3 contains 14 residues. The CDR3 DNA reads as TGCAGCGTTGAATCAGTGGGGGCCGGCAATGAGCAGTTCTTC. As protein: CSVESVGAGNEQFF.

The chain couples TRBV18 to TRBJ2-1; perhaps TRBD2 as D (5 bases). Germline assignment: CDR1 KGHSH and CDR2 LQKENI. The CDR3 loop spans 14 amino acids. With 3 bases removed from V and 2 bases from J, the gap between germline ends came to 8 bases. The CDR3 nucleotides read TGTGCCAGCTCACCCCCACTAGCCTACAATGAGCAGTTCTTC. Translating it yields CASSPPLAYNEQFF.

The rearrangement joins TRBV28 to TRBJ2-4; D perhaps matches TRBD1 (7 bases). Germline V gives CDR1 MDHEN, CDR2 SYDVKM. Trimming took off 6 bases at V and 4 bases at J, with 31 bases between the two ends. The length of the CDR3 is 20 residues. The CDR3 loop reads CASSRGEDGPSLLHKNIQYF. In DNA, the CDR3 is TGTGCCAGCAGCAGGGGGGAGGACGGACCATCTCTGCTGCATAAAAACATTCAGTACTTC.

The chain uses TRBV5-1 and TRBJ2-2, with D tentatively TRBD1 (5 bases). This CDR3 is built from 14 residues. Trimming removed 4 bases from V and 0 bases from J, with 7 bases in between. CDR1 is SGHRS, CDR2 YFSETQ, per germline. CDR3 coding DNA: TGCGCCAGCAGCGCAGGGACGAACACCGGGGAGCTGTTTTTT. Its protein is CASSAGTNTGELFF.

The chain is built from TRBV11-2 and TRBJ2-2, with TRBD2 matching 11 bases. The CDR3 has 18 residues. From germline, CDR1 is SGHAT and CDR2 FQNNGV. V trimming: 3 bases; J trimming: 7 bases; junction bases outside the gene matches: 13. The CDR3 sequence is CASSLQPYSGREIGELFF. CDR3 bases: TGTGCCAGCAGCTTGCAGCCTTATAGCGGGAGGGAGATCGGGGAGCTGTTTTTT.

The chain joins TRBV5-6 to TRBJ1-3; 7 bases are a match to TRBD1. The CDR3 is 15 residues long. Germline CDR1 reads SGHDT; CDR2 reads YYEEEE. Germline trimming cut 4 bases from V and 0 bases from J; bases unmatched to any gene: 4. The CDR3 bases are TGTGCCAGCAGCGAGGGACAGTTCTCTGGAAACACCATATATTTT. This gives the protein CASSEGQFSGNTIYF.

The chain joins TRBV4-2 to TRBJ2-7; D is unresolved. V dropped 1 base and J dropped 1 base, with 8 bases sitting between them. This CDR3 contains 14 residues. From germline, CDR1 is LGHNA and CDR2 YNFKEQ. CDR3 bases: TGTGCCAGCAGCCAAGTAGGCAGGTCCTACGAGCAGTACTTC. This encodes CASSQVGRSYEQYF.

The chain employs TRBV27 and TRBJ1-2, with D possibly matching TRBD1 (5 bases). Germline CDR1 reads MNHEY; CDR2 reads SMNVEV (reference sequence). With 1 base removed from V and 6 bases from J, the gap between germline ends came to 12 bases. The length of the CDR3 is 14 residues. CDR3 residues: CASSLLGGWDGYTF. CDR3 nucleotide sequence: TGTGCCAGCAGTTTATTGGGGGGGTGGGATGGCTACACCTTC.

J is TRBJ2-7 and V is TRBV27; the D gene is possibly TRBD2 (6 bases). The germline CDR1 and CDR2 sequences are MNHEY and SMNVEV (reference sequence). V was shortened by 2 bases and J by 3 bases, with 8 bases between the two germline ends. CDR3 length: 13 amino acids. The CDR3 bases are TGTGCCAGCAGTTTAGGAGGGTACTACGAGCAGTACTTC. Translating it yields CASSLGGYYEQYF.

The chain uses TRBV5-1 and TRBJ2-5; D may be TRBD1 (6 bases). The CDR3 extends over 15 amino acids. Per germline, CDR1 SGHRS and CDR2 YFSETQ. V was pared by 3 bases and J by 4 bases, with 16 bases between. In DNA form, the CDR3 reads TGCGCCAGCAGCTGGGGGCGAGGGCTCGGAGAGACCCAGTACTTC. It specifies CASSWGRGLGETQYF.

DNA of the CDR3: TGCAGCGGGATAGGGACAGGGGCCTACAATGAGCAGTTCTTC. Encoded protein: CSGIGTGAYNEQFF. The V and J genes are TRBV29-1 and TRBJ2-1; 10 bases align to TRBD1. The CDR3 covers 14 residues. Looked up from germline, CDR1 is SQVTM and CDR2 is ANQGSEA. V trimming: 7 bases; J trimming: 2 bases; junction bases outside the gene matches: 5.

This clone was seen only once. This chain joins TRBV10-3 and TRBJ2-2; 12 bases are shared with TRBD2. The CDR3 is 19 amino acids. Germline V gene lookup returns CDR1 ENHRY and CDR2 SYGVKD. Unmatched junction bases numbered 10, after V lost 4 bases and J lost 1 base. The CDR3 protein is CAISGGLAGPMGNTGELFF. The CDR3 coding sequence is TGTGCCATCAGTGGGGGACTAGCGGGCCCCATGGGGAACACCGGGGAGCTGTTTTTT.